The rows below give T cell receptor beta chains drawn from one sample of a study of T cells in Graves' hyperthyroidism and ophthalmopathy. Each CDR3 protein is one row after TCRdb ran MiXCR on the multiplex PCR reads. This sample has 500,000 to 600,000 distinct CDR3 sequences, with over 15% found just once. The sequenced sample consisted of blood. These receptors were taken from a woman aged 18-30 years with Graves' hyperthyroidism. The conserved cysteine and the conserved F or W are not part of the CDR3 here.

cdr3_aa j_call v_call cdr3_length
ASSLGSYSTEAF TRBJ1-1 TRBV12-3/TRBV12-4 12
ASSQLKVNTGELF TRBJ2-2 TRBV4-1 13
ATRGRVNTEAF TRBJ1-1 TRBV15 11
ASSVVDAGLGTGELF TRBJ2-2 TRBV9 15
ASSRRQGKDIQY TRBJ2-4 TRBV18 12
ATSSYGLENEQF TRBJ2-1 TRBV15 12
ASKQGWSGYT TRBJ1-2 TRBV28 10
ASTAGTSVTDTQY TRBJ2-3 TRBV10-2 13
ARTSGRGSEQY TRBJ2-7 TRBV30 11
ASSESDRGGETQY TRBJ2-5 TRBV10-2 13
ASSQDGTGEAGELF TRBJ2-2 TRBV4-2 14
ASSFQRSYEQY TRBJ2-7 TRBV5-1 11
ASSSAGTELSGANVLT TRBJ2-6 TRBV12-3/TRBV12-4 16
SARSAEGSYNEQF TRBJ2-1 TRBV20-1 13
ASSDPTGWDQPQH TRBJ1-5 TRBV6-1 13
ASSRGLAGGITYEQY TRBJ2-7 TRBV5-4 15
ASSRRDGQPQH TRBJ1-5 TRBV7-2 11
ASSQDGGETQY TRBJ2-5 TRBV3-1 11
SATPGGEAYNEQF TRBJ2-1 TRBV20-1 13
ASSIAGQPFYKQY TRBJ2-7 TRBV19 13
ASSEQGDPDTQY TRBJ2-3 TRBV2 12
SVGNRSNQPQH TRBJ1-5 TRBV29-1 11
ASSLSVQGAHGYT TRBJ1-2 TRBV12-3/TRBV12-4 13
ASRTGRAVSEAF TRBJ1-1 TRBV19 12